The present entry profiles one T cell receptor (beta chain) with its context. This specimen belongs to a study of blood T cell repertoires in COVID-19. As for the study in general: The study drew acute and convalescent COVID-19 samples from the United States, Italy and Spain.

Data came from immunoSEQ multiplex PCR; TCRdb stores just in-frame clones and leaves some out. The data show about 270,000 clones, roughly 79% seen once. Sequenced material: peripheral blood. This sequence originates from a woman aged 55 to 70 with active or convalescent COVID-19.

The CDR3 reads CASSTRTGGNTEAFF. The CDR3 DNA follows: TGTGCCAGCAGCACAAGGACAGGGGGGAACACTGAAGCTTTCTTT. The V gene is TRBV7-6, the J gene TRBJ1-1; 10 bases are shared with TRBD1. Germline CDR1 SGHVS, CDR2 FNYEAQ. The CDR3 consists of 15 residues. After removal of 5 bases from V and 1 base from J, the junction contained 4 bases not matched to a gene.